This T cell receptor beta chain was sequenced during a study of OX40 agonist ivuxolimab in advanced cancers. On the study more broadly: The patients received agonistic anti-OX40 (CD134) antibody ivuxolimab. Dose-escalation patients suffered from hepatocellular carcinoma, melanoma, renal cell or head and neck cancer.

The assay was immunoSEQ multiplex PCR, and TCRdb's table has in-frame clones only and misses some. The table shows 90,000 to 100,000 clones, with about 86% occurring only once. Study-wide findings and caveats: Certain nonresponding patients likewise had low normalized T-cell clonal expansion.

The study sampled blood at baseline, cycle 4 day 1, and cycle 7 day 1. Germline values: CDR1 SGHRS, CDR2 YFSETQ. The CDR3 is 15 amino acids. Trimming pared 0 bases from V and 3 bases from J, leaving 10 bases between. Worth noting for this clone: What it binds is not known.

This chain links TRBV5-1 with TRBJ1-3; a weak D match, TRBD1 (6 bases). The sequence was collected from an adult with an advanced solid tumor such as melanoma, head and neck, liver or kidney cancer. Specimen: CD4+ or CD8+ T cells sorted from blood, collected in a trial of the OX40 agonist ivuxolimab. This CDR3 is CASSLAGASGNTIYF. As DNA, the CDR3 is TGCGCCAGCAGCTTGGCAGGGGCTAGTGGAAACACCATATATTTT.